This T cell receptor (beta chain) was found in a study of spatial heterogeneity in lung cancer. Turning to the study itself: The authors sequenced available follow-up PBMC samples, taken a median of approximately 2 years after resection. The mean occurrence of each unique TCR and UMI combination in raw reads exceeded eight.

In TCRdb, the 5' RACE reads were re-called with MiXCR into one record per CDR3 protein. The sample holds about 52,000 distinct CDR3 sequences; under 8% are singletons and the top ten take 35%. Time point described: blood at routine non-recurrence follow-up after resection. Whole RNA from tumor, nontumor lung or frozen PBMC was sequenced unsorted. At least ten counts were recorded for this clonotype. This sequence was found in a female donor with early-stage non-small cell lung cancer. Specimen: PBMCs, collected at follow-up.

As DNA, the CDR3 is TGCGCCAGCAGCGCCACCGGGACTAGCGAATCCGATACGCAGTATTTT. Translating gives CASSATGTSESDTQYF. The chain uses TRBV5-1 and TRBJ2-3; 10 bases match TRBD2. The CDR3 has 16 amino acids. CDR1 is SGHRS and CDR2 is YFSETQ in the germline V gene. V dropped 4 bases and J dropped 6; count of bases not matched to a gene: 11.